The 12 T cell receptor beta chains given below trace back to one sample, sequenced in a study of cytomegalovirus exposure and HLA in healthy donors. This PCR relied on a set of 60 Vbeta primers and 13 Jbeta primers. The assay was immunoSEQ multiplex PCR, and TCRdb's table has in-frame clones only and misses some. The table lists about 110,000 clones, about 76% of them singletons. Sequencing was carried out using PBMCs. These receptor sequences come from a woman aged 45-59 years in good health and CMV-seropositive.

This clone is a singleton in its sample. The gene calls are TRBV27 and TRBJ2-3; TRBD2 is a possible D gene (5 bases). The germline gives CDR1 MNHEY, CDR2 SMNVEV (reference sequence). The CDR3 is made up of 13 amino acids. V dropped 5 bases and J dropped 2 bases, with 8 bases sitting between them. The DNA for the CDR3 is TGTGCCAGCAGTCTTGGACTCACAGATACGCAGTATTTT. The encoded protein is CASSLGLTDTQYF.

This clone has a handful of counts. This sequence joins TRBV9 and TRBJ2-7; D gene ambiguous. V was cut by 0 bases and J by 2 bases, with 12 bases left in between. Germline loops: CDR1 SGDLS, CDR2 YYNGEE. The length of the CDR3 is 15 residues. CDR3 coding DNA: TGTGCCAGCAGCGTAGGTGGAGATCAGACCTACGAGCAGTACTTC. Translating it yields CASSVGGDQTYEQYF.

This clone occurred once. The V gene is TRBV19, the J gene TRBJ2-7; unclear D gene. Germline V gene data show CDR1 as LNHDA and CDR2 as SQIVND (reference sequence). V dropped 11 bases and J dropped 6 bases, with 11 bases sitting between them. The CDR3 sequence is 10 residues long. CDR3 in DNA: TGTGCCGGCCGATCCCCCGAGCAGTACTTC. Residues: CAGRSPEQYF.

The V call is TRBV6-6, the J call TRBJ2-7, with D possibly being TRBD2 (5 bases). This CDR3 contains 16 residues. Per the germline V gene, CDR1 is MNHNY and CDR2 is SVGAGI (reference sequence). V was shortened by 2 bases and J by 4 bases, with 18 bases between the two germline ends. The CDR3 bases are TGTGCCAGCAGTTACCCCCGGGGTTCCAGTCGGTACGAGCAGTACTTC. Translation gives CASSYPRGSSRYEQYF.

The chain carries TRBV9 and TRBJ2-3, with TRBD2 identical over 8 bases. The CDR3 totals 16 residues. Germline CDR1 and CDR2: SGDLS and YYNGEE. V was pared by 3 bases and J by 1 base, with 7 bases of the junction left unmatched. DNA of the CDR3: TGTGCCAGCAGCGCCCTTAAGACTAGCGGCACAGATACGCAGTATTTT. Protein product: CASSALKTSGTDTQYF.

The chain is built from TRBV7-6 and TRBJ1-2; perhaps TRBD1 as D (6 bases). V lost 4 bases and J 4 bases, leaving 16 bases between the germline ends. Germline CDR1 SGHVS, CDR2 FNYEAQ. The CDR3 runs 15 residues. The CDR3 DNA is TGTGCCAGCAGCTCAAGGGGGGGCGCTGGCTATGGCTACACCTTC. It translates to CASSSRGGAGYGYTF.

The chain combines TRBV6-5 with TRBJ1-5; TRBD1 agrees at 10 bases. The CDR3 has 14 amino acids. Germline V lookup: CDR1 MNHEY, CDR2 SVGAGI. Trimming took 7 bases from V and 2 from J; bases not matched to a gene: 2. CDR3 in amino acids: CASTGQGGNQPQHF. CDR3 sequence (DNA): TGTGCCAGCACCGGACAGGGGGGCAATCAGCCCCAGCATTTT.

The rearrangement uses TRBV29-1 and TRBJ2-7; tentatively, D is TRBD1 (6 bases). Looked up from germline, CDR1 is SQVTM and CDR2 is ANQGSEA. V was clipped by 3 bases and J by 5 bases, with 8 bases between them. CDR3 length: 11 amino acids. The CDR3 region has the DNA TGCAGCGTTGACAGGGGAGACGAGCAGTACTTC. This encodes CSVDRGDEQYF.

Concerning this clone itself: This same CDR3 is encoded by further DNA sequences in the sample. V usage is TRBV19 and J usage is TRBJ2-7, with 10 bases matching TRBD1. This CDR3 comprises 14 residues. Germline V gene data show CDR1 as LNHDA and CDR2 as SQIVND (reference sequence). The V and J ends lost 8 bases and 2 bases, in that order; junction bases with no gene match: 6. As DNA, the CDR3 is TGTGCCAGTTCAGCAGGGACAGGGGCCTACGAGCAGTACTTC. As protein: CASSAGTGAYEQYF. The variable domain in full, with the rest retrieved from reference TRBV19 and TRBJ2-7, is DGGITQSPKYLFRKEGQNVTLSCEQNLNHDAMYWYRQDPGQGLRLIYYSQIVNDFQKGDIAEGYSVSREKKESFPLTVTSAQKNPTAFYLCASSAGTGAYEQYFGPGTRLTVT.

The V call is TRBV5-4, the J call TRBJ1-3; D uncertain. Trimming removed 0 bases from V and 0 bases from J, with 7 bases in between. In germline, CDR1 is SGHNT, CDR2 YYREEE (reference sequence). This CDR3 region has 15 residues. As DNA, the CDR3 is TGTGCCAGCAGCTTGGCCGGGAGCTCTGGAAACACCATATATTTT. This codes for CASSLAGSSGNTIYF.

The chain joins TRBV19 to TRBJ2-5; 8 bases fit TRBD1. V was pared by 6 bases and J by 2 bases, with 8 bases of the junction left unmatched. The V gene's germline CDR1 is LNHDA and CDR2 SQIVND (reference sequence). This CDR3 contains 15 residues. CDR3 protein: CASSLPGTGQETQYF. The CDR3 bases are TGTGCCAGTAGCCTCCCCGGGACAGGTCAAGAGACCCAGTACTTC.

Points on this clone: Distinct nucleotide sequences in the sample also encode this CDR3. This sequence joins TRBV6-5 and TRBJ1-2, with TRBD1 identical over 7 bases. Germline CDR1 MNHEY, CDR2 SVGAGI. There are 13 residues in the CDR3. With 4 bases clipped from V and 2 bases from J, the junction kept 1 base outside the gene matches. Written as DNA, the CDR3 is TGTGCCAGCAGTTTGACAGGGAACTATGGCTACACCTTC. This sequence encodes CASSLTGNYGYTF.